This T cell receptor (beta chain) was recovered during a study of blood T cell repertoires in COVID-19. About the study: PBMCs, B-cell-depleted T cells, or T cells were the source of the cDNA or gDNA that made up the material.

This clone was counted once. TCRdb's table, derived via immunoSEQ multiplex PCR, lists solely in-frame clones and lacks some. The data show approximately 450,000 clones, with roughly nine tenths seen just once and approximately 1.2% held by the top ten. Germline loops: CDR1 SGHAT, CDR2 FQNNGV. This CDR3 comprises 17 residues. The V and J ends lost 4 bases and 0 bases, in that order; junction bases with no gene match: 6. This clonotype originated in a man aged 25 to 45 who had recovered from COVID-19. Sequencing used PBMCs or T cells enriched from blood (not recorded which). The rearrangement joins TRBV11-2 to TRBJ2-6; 7 bases fit TRBD1. In DNA, the CDR3 is TGTGCCAGCAGCTCCGGGACAGCGCTCTCTGGGGCCAACGTCCTGACTTTC. The encoded protein is CASSSGTALSGANVLTF.